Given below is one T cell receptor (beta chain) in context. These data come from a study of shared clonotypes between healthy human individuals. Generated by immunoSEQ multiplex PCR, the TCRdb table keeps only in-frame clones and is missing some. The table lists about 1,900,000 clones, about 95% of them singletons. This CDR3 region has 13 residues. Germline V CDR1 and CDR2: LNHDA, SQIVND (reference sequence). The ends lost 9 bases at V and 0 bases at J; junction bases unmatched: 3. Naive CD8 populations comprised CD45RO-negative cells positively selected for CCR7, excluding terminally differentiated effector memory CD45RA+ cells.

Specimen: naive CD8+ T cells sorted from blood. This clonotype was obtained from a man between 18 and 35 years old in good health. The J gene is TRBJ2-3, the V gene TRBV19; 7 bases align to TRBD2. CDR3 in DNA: TGTGCCAGCGACGGGGGGAGCACAGATACGCAGTATTTT. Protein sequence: CASDGGSTDTQYF.